The table lists the clone carrying this T cell receptor beta chain with many counts. The study amplified TCR beta CDR3 regions using RNA transcripts. Scientists carried out first-round RT-PCR using HTBI primers and then a second-round multiplex PCR. TCRdb independently ran MiXCR on the multiplex PCR reads; one entry per CDR3 protein. Of hundreds of thousands of distinct CDR3 sequences listed, roughly 14% are singletons. The data were obtained in a study of Graves' ophthalmopathy and Graves' hyperthyroidism. V lost 0 bases to trimming and J lost 2 bases; unmatched junction nucleotides: 5. This CDR3 region has 15 residues. The V gene's germline CDR1 is SGHRS and CDR2 YFSETQ. Establishment of the diagnosis relied upon clinical symptoms, serum thyroxine, TRAb, thyroid ultrasound and orbital computed tomography.

The sequenced material came from blood. This TCR was sampled from a woman aged 25 to 45 with Graves' ophthalmopathy. The chain recombines TRBV5-1 with TRBJ2-7; 7 bases align to TRBD1. The chain's CDR3 is CASSLEGAGAYEQYF. The CDR3 DNA follows: TGCGCCAGCAGCTTGGAGGGGGCAGGGGCCTACGAGCAGTACTTC.